Below are 17 T cell receptor beta chains sequenced from a single sample in a study of T-cell reconstitution after alpha-beta-depleted transplantation in children. Construction of the TCRbeta library involved unique molecular identifiers. TCRdb processed the PCR reads anew with MiXCR; each CDR3 protein has one entry. The sample includes around 500,000 distinct CDR3 sequences, approximately 13% seen only once; the top ten take around 6%. The source was PBMCs from the stem cell graft donor, collected from the stem cell graft. These TCRs come from a human donor who donated a stem cell graft to a child with combined immunodeficiency.

To note about this clonotype: Compared with germline, one end of the junction differs, possibly owing to a read error. The V gene is TRBV29-1, the J gene TRBJ1-4; D possibly corresponds to TRBD1 (5 bases). Germline CDR1 is SQVTM and CDR2 is ANQGSEA. The CDR3 runs to 15 residues. CDR3 residues: CSVEDGGVTNEKLFF. Written as DNA, the CDR3 is TGCAGCGTGGAAGATGGAGGGGTAACTAATGAAAAACTGTTTTTT.

V gene TRBV20-1 combines with J gene TRBJ1-6; no definite D call. The CDR3 is 13 residues long. The V gene's germline CDR1 is DFQATT and CDR2 SNEGSKA (reference sequence). V shed 5 bases and J shed 12 bases, with 17 bases lying between them. CDR3 in DNA: TGCAGTGCTCCTCCGAGCCCGAGGCGACCCCTCCACTTT. The encoded protein is CSAPPSPRRPLHF.

The table lists this clonotype with many counts. The gene calls are TRBV6-5 and TRBJ2-7; 8 bases line up with TRBD1. The CDR3 is 19 amino acids. Germline CDR1 and CDR2: MNHEY and SVGAGI. With 0 bases clipped from V and 2 bases from J, the junction kept 15 bases outside the gene matches. CDR3: CASSYSSWDRGQETYEQYF. The CDR3 region has the DNA TGTGCCAGCAGTTACTCGTCCTGGGATCGGGGACAGGAGACCTACGAGCAGTACTTC.

V gene TRBV24-1 combines with J gene TRBJ2-1, with 7 bases aligning to TRBD1. From germline, CDR1 is KGHDR and CDR2 SFDVKD. CDR3 length: 14 residues. Trimming at V came to 4 bases and at J to 10 bases, leaving 9 bases not matched to a gene. The CDR3 is CATSESITGVEQFF. The CDR3 DNA follows: TGTGCCACCAGTGAGTCAATCACAGGGGTCGAGCAGTTCTTC.

J is TRBJ2-7 and V is TRBV6-2 or TRBV6-3, with D unclear. The CDR3 is 12 amino acids. V dropped 3 bases and J dropped 5 bases, with 8 bases sitting between them. Germline lookup yields CDR1 MNHEY and CDR2 SVGEGT. The DNA for the CDR3 is TGTGCCAGCAGTTATCCTCTACACGAGCAGTACTTC. Its protein product is CASSYPLHEQYF.

This clonotype was recorded at least ten times. V gene TRBV6-1 combines with J gene TRBJ2-7, with 7 bases lining up with TRBD2. The V and J ends lost 2 bases and 4 bases, in that order; junction bases with no gene match: 5. There are 14 residues in the CDR3. CDR1 is MNHNS, CDR2 SASEGT, per germline. The CDR3 DNA sequence: TGTGCCAGCAGTGAATTTTGGGGGGGATACGAGCAGTACTTC. It codes for CASSEFWGGYEQYF.

This clonotype was observed at least ten times. V and J are TRBV4-2 and TRBJ2-1; TRBD2 might be the D (6 bases). Trimming left V 4 bases short and J 5 bases short, with 39 bases between. This CDR3 has 23 residues. Germline CDR1 and CDR2: LGHNA and YNFKEQ. DNA for the CDR3: TGTGCCAGCAGCCCAGAGGGGCGTGTGCAGGACCCTAGCGCAAGTCCCCCCCACAATGAGCAGTTCTTC. This translates into CASSPEGRVQDPSASPPHNEQFF.

This chain uses TRBV20-1 with TRBJ1-5, with 7 bases fitting TRBD1. The V and J ends lost 3 bases and 6 bases, in that order; junction bases with no gene match: 5. This CDR3 is built from 13 residues. From germline, CDR1 is DFQATT and CDR2 SNEGSKA (reference sequence). The CDR3 DNA sequence: TGCAGTGCTAGGAGGACAGGCCTTCAGCCCCAGCATTTT. This translates into CSARRTGLQPQHF.

The chain recombines TRBV5-1 with TRBJ2-3; possible D gene TRBD2, 7 bases. The germline gives CDR1 SGHRS, CDR2 YFSETQ. The V and J ends lost 4 bases and 2 bases respectively, with 17 bases between them. The CDR3 runs 16 residues. CDR3 sequence: CASSMTGGPVTDTQYF. The CDR3 nucleotides read TGCGCCAGCAGCATGACCGGGGGGCCGGTCACAGATACGCAGTATTTT.

This clonotype was counted at least ten times. J is TRBJ2-5 and V is TRBV27, with 10 positions matching TRBD1. The CDR3 length is 15 residues. The trim removed 4 bases at V and 2 bases at J, leaving 4 bases unmatched. CDR1 and CDR2 from the germline V gene are MNHEY and SMNVEV (reference sequence). DNA of the CDR3: TGTGCCAGCAGTTCTTTGGGACAGGGGCAAGAGACCCAGTACTTC. Protein product: CASSSLGQGQETQYF.

The chain employs TRBV10-3 and TRBJ2-7; D is perhaps TRBD1 (6 bases). The CDR3 runs 15 residues. V was pared by 4 bases and J by 2 bases, with 15 bases between. Germline CDR1 reads ENHRY; CDR2 reads SYGVKD. The CDR3 nucleotides are TGTGCCATCAGTGGGAAGGGGGAAATAACCTACGAGCAGTACTTC. It yields the protein CAISGKGEITYEQYF.

This clonotype was recorded at least ten times. The V and J genes are TRBV20-1 and TRBJ2-7; 12 bases agree with TRBD2. CDR3 size: 13 residues. With V trimmed by 5 bases and J by 7 bases, 6 bases remained unmatched. Germline V gene sequence: CDR1 DFQATT, CDR2 SNEGSKA (reference sequence). CDR3 amino acids: CSAPLAGGWEQYF. The CDR3 DNA is TGCAGTGCTCCACTAGCGGGGGGATGGGAGCAGTACTTC.

This clonotype was seen a few times. The genes are TRBV9 and TRBJ1-5; maybe TRBD1 (5 bases). V was cut by 0 bases and J by 4 bases, with 14 bases left in between. The germline V gene has CDR1 SGDLS and CDR2 YYNGEE. CDR3 length: 16 amino acids. The CDR3 loop reads CASSVAPKGWNQPQHF. CDR3 bases: TGTGCCAGCAGCGTAGCCCCGAAGGGGTGGAATCAGCCCCAGCATTTT.

This clonotype was observed a few times. This chain joins TRBV6-2 or TRBV6-3 and TRBJ2-3; no clear D gene. The CDR3 totals 14 residues. Germline values: CDR1 MNHEY, CDR2 SVGEGT. Trimming stripped 5 bases from V and 6 bases from J, with 15 bases between. The CDR3 sequence is CASSLHIRSDTQYF. For the CDR3, the DNA is TGTGCCAGCAGTCTCCACATTAGATCCGATACGCAGTATTTT.

The sample holds many counts of this clonotype. V and J are TRBV12-3 or TRBV12-4 and TRBJ1-2; 9 bases map to TRBD1. CDR3 length equals 15 residues. V lost 4 bases, J lost 8 bases, and 11 bases stayed unmatched. CDR3 sequence (DNA): TGTGCCAGCAGTTATAGACAGGGGGGCGCGCTGGGCTACACCTTC. Amino acids: CASSYRQGGALGYTF.

This clonotype was seen a handful of times. The V call is TRBV27, the J call TRBJ1-5; 7 nucleotides line up with TRBD1. The CDR3 consists of 13 residues. The germline V gene has CDR1 MNHEY and CDR2 SMNVEV (reference sequence). V was pared by 6 bases and J by 3 bases, with 2 bases of the junction left unmatched. The CDR3 here is CASRGQYNQPQHF. The CDR3 DNA is TGTGCCAGCAGGGGACAGTACAATCAGCCCCAGCATTTT.

This clonotype has only a few counts. The chain links TRBV18 to TRBJ2-1, with D hard to call. Germline CDR1 and CDR2: KGHSH and LQKENI. The V end lost 3 bases, the J end lost 8 bases, and 11 bases lay between the germline ends. The CDR3 length is 13 residues. For the CDR3, the DNA is TGTGCCAGCTCACCTTCTGGGCAGGATGAGCAGTTCTTC. It codes for CASSPSGQDEQFF.